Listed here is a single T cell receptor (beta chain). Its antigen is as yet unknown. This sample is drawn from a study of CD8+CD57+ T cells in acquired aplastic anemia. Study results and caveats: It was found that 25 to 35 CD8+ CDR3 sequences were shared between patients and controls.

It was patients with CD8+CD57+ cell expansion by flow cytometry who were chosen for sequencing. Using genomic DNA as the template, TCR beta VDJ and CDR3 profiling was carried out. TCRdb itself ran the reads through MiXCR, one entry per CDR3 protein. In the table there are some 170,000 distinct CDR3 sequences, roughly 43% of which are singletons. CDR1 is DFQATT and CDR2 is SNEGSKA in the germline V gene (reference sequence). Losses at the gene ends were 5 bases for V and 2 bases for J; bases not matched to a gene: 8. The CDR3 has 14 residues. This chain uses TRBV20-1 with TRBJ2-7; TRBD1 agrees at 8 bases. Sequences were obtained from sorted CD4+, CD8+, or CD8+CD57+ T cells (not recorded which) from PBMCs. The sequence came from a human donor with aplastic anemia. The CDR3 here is CSAERDRSTYEQYF. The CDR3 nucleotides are TGCAGTGCTGAAAGGGACAGGTCTACCTACGAGCAGTACTTC.